This T cell receptor beta chain is drawn from a study of metastatic and nonmetastatic thyroid tumors. Overall study context: The authors compared repertoires across blood and tumor or nodule tissue from malignant and benign thyroid patients.

In the authors' methods: In papillary thyroid cancer, a distant-metastasis classifier was built using CDR3 differences across clinicopathological groups. TCRdb used MiXCR to call clones anew from the PCR reads. In this record, the V and J calls reflect TCRdb's handling and not the investigators' own analysis. The sample lists 65,000 to 70,000 clones; around 14% were seen once. This clone appeared many times. Its antigen is currently unknown. All patients were untreated before thyroid surgery. General observations from the study: Relative to benign nodules, malignant thyroid tumors were reportedly characterized by significantly elevated TCR beta diversity in blood and tumor.

The ends lost 6 bases at V and 6 bases at J; junction bases unmatched: 9. Germline CDR1 LGHDT, CDR2 YNNKEL (reference sequence). This CDR3 is 15 amino acids long. The source material was blood. The chain carries TRBV3-1 and TRBJ1-1; 11 bases line up with TRBD1. This TCR came from a male donor with papillary thyroid cancer or a benign thyroid nodule (not recorded which). Some clones in this sample may be carry-over from other donors' samples. As DNA, the CDR3 is TGTGCCAGCAGTCTTTTGGACAGGGGGCGGTCTGAAGCTTTCTTT. Protein product: CASSLLDRGRSEAFF.